The entry below describes one T cell receptor (beta chain). No antigen is known for it. Vbeta (60) and Jbeta (13) primers were used in the PCR. Assay used: immunoSEQ multiplex PCR; TCRdb lists only in-frame clones, some missing. The sample totals approximately 34,000 clones. The CDR3 spans 17 residues. The germline CDR1 and CDR2 sequences are SEHNR and FQNEAQ (reference sequence). After removal of 5 bases from V and 4 bases from J, the junction contained 14 bases not matched to a gene. This specimen comes from a study of cytomegalovirus exposure and HLA in healthy donors. As for the study in general: Falling in the Caucasian-associated ancestry cluster were roughly 86% of 398 genotyped donors.

Study-level findings and limits: One cluster of highly shared sequence variants probably arose as a sequencing artifact. Later genetic work tied a missense DCLRE1C variant to beta-chain V and J trimming. Based on reports, TCR beta sequences accurately predicted HLA-A and HLA-B alleles for most subjects.

Material: PBMCs. The sequence came from a middle-aged woman in good health and CMV-seropositive. The chain carries TRBV7-9 and TRBJ2-1; TRBD2 aligns across 7 bases. CDR3 DNA sequence: TGTGCCAGCAGCCCCGTTTTTTTAGCGGGTATTTACAATGAGCAGTTCTTC. This codes for CASSPVFLAGIYNEQFF. Filled out from reference TRBV7-9 and TRBJ2-1, the complete variable domain reads DTGVSQNPRHKITKRGQNVTFRCDPISEHNRLYWYRQTLGQGPEFLTYFQNEAQLEKSRLLSDRFSAERPKGSFSTLEIQRTEQGDSAMYLCASSPVFLAGIYNEQFFGPGTRLTVL.